These 23 T cell receptor beta chains were sequenced from one sample in a study of radiotherapy plus CTLA-4 blockade in lung cancer. Libraries were prepared by immunoSEQ multiplex PCR; TCRdb keeps only in-frame clonotypes and omits some of them. The profile covers more than 90,000 clones, with 75% to 80% appearing a single time and approximately 4.7% taken by the ten largest. Here the sequenced sample was peripheral blood, taken from a patient treated with radiotherapy plus ipilimumab. The receptors derive from a human donor with non-small cell lung cancer who had a partial response to radiotherapy plus ipilimumab.

The CDR3: CASSLQGLVNSPLHF. CDR3 DNA: TGTGCCAGCAGCTTACAGGGACTAGTTAATTCACCCCTCCACTTT. The chain employs TRBV7-6 and TRBJ1-6; a weak D match, TRBD1 (5 bases). CDR1 SGHVS and CDR2 FNYEAQ come from the germline V gene. CDR3 length: 15 residues. The V end lost 2 bases, the J end lost 6 bases, and 11 bases lay between the germline ends.

This chain links TRBV2 with TRBJ2-1; 10 bases match TRBD2. Germline CDR1 and CDR2: SNHLY and FYNNEI. CDR3 length equals 18 residues. V was clipped by 7 bases and J by 0 bases; unmatched bases: 12. The CDR3 DNA reads TGTGCCAGCACGCCGGGGCTAGCGGGAGTGATCTCCTACAATGAGCAGTTCTTC. This codes for CASTPGLAGVISYNEQFF.

The chain links TRBV23-1 to TRBJ2-7; possible D gene TRBD1, 5 bases. TRBV23-1 carries the ORF label, with uncertain function. The CDR3 runs to 15 residues. V lost 6 bases and J lost 5, with 20 bases in between. The CDR3, as DNA: TGCGCCAGCAGCCTTATGCTAGGCAGGGTCAACGAGCAGTACGTC. It translates to CASSLMLGRVNEQYV.

This clone was seen once. This sequence joins TRBV28 and TRBJ1-1; 7 bases match TRBD1. Germline values: CDR1 MDHEN, CDR2 SYDVKM. The junction had 15 bases not matched to a gene; V was cut back by 7 bases and J by 4 bases. The CDR3 has 16 amino acids. The CDR3 here is CASTRQGVGLVTEAFF. CDR3 nucleotide sequence: TGTGCCAGCACACGACAGGGCGTGGGGTTGGTCACTGAAGCTTTCTTT. Based on the CDR3 plus reference TRBV28 and TRBJ1-1, the full variable domain is DVKVTQSSRYLVKRTGEKVFLECVQDMDHENMFWYRQDPGLGLRLIYFSYDVKMKEKGDIPEGYSVSREKKERFSLILESASTNQTSMYLCASTRQGVGLVTEAFFGQGTRLTVV.

In DNA, the CDR3 is TGTGCCAGCAGCTACAGGGGGCTTGATGAGCAGTTCTTC. Amino acid sequence: CASSYRGLDEQFF. This rearrangement joins TRBV6-5 to TRBJ2-1, with 9 positions matching TRBD1. This CDR3 is 13 amino acids long. J lost 8 bases, V lost 6 bases, and 5 bases had no gene match. Germline loops: CDR1 MNHEY, CDR2 SVGAGI.

V is TRBV7-9 and J is TRBJ2-7; 9 positions match TRBD1. The CDR3 spans 14 residues. V dropped 5 bases and J dropped 0; count of bases not matched to a gene: 2. Looked up from germline, CDR1 is SEHNR and CDR2 is FQNEAQ (reference sequence). The CDR3 sequence: CASSGTGSSYEQYV. The CDR3 DNA reads as TGTGCCAGCAGCGGGACAGGGAGCTCCTACGAGCAGTACGTC.

This clone was picked up one time. Other DNA sequences within the sample encode an identical CDR3. This sequence joins TRBV7-2 and TRBJ1-2; D call uncertain. Trimming cost V 1 base and J 4 bases, with 10 bases left between them. The germline V gene encodes CDR1 SGHTA and CDR2 FQGNSA. The CDR3 is made up of 14 amino acids. The CDR3 reads CASSLGGDPYGYTF. Here the CDR3 DNA reads TGTGCCAGCAGCTTAGGGGGAGATCCCTATGGCTACACCTTC.

This clone was seen once. Other nucleotide sequences in the sample specify the same CDR3. The chain joins TRBV27 to TRBJ2-7; no reliable D call. CDR3 length: 14 residues. V lost 3 bases to trimming and J lost 2 bases, with 11 bases between them. Per the germline V gene, CDR1 is MNHEY and CDR2 is SMNVEV (reference sequence). This chain's CDR3 is CASSLLVAPYEQYF. DNA for the CDR3: TGTGCCAGCAGTTTGCTGGTAGCCCCCTACGAGCAGTACTTC.

The chain couples TRBV6-5 to TRBJ2-2, with TRBD1 matching 7 bases. With 2 bases clipped from V and 6 bases from J, the junction kept 9 bases outside the gene matches. Germline V gives CDR1 MNHEY, CDR2 SVGAGI. There are 16 residues in the CDR3. The chain's CDR3 is CASSYQDRDEAGELFF. The CDR3 bases are TGTGCCAGCAGTTACCAAGACAGGGATGAGGCCGGGGAGCTGTTTTTT.

This clone is a singleton in its sample. This chain connects TRBV6-1 to TRBJ1-5, with D possibly matching TRBD1 (6 bases). Per the germline V gene, CDR1 is MNHNS and CDR2 is SASEGT. V gave up 3 bases and J gave up 9 bases, with 18 bases separating them. CDR3 length: 15 amino acids. CDR3 in DNA: TGTGCCAGCAGTGATCCGACAGGTCACGGATGGCCCCAGCATTTT. Translation gives CASSDPTGHGWPQHF.

The chain couples TRBV5-1 to TRBJ2-5; tentative D call: TRBD1 (5 bases). V lost 3 bases to trimming and J lost 1 base, with 7 bases between them. The CDR3 runs 13 residues. The germline V gene encodes CDR1 SGHRS and CDR2 YFSETQ. CDR3 residues: CASSWQGQETQYF. In nucleotides, the CDR3 is TGCGCCAGCAGCTGGCAGGGCCAAGAGACCCAGTACTTC.

This clone was detected only once. A junction boundary mismatches the germline segment, possibly from a read error. The chain is built from TRBV7-7 and TRBJ2-5, with TRBD2 identical over 7 bases. The germline V gene encodes CDR1 SSHAT and CDR2 FNYEAQ (reference sequence). CDR3 length: 15 amino acids. CDR3 protein: CASSLRAGVQETQYF. CDR3 nucleotide sequence: TGTGCTAGCAGCCTCCGGGCGGGAGTACAAGAGACCCAGTACTTC.

This clone was observed once. V gene TRBV30 combines with J gene TRBJ1-1; TRBD1 might be the D (5 bases). Germline values: CDR1 GTSNPN, CDR2 SVGIG (reference sequence). The CDR3 contains 16 residues. With 0 bases removed from V and 0 bases from J, the gap between germline ends came to 14 bases. CDR3 residues: CAWSVRTGFMNTEAFF. In DNA form, the CDR3 reads TGTGCCTGGAGTGTACGTACAGGCTTCATGAACACTGAAGCTTTCTTT.

The DNA of the CDR3 is TGTGCCACCTCGGGGACTAAAGAGACCCAGTACTTC. This codes for CATSGTKETQYF. The chain links TRBV28 to TRBJ2-5; 7 positions agree with TRBD2. V shed 10 bases, J shed 3 bases, and the junction held 5 bases outside the gene matches. There are 12 residues in the CDR3. Looked up from germline, CDR1 is MDHEN and CDR2 is SYDVKM.

The chain combines TRBV18 with TRBJ2-2, with TRBD2 matching over 9 bases. Germline-derived CDR1 and CDR2 are KGHSH and LQKENI. Trimming removed 1 base from V and 5 bases from J; junction bases left unmatched: 8. The CDR3 contains 17 residues. In DNA form, the CDR3 reads TGTGCCAGCTCACCACGAGGGCTAGCGGGATCGACCGGGGAGCTGTTTTTT. Translation gives CASSPRGLAGSTGELFF.

The chain has TRBV7-9 and TRBJ1-1, with 7 bases matching TRBD1. Per germline, CDR1 SEHNR and CDR2 FQNEAQ (reference sequence). The V gene end was trimmed by 6 bases and the J gene end by 6 bases; junction bases not matched to a gene: 10. The length of the CDR3 is 14 residues. CDR3 in amino acids: CASSTTQTGAEAFF. CDR3 DNA sequence: TGTGCCAGCAGTACCACCCAAACAGGGGCTGAAGCTTTCTTT.

The chain employs TRBV7-3 and TRBJ2-5; possible D gene TRBD1, 6 bases. There are 15 residues in the CDR3. Germline V gives CDR1 SGHTA, CDR2 FQGTGA. Between the trimmed V and J ends, which lost 2 bases and 5 bases, there was a span of 15 bases. CDR3 DNA: TGTGCCAGCAGCTTAGGGAGTCAGGGGTTGGAGACCCAGTACTTC. Translating gives CASSLGSQGLETQYF. The full variable domain, its missing parts supplied by reference TRBV7-3 and TRBJ2-5, is GAGVSQTPSNKVTEKGKYVELRCDPISGHTALYWYRQSLGQGPEFLIYFQGTGAADDSGLPNDRFFAVRPEGSVSTLKIQRTERGDSAVYLCASSLGSQGLETQYFGPGTRLLVL.

In this sample, this clone turned up a few times. The chain couples TRBV18 to TRBJ1-2, with a tentative D call TRBD1 (6 bases). Looked up from germline, CDR1 is KGHSH and CDR2 is LQKENI. Trimming removed 2 bases from V and 4 bases from J, with 17 bases in between. CDR3 size: 16 residues. This CDR3 is CASSPNVQGLGYGYTF. In DNA form, the CDR3 reads TGTGCCAGCTCACCAAATGTGCAGGGGCTGGGCTATGGCTACACCTTC.

This clone was seen a single time. The V and J genes are TRBV5-1 and TRBJ1-1, with D tentatively TRBD1 (6 bases). V dropped 2 bases and J dropped 1 base, with 12 bases sitting between them. CDR1 and CDR2 from the germline V gene are SGHRS and YFSETQ. This CDR3 is 15 amino acids long. CDR3 residues: CASSLPGTQNTEAFF. As DNA, the CDR3 is TGCGCCAGCAGCTTACCCGGGACACAGAACACTGAAGCTTTCTTT.

This clone was found a few times. As DNA, the CDR3 is TGTGCCAGTAGTATTTTAAGACAGGATGCTGGCTACACCTTC. It is translated as CASSILRQDAGYTF. The V gene is TRBV19, the J gene TRBJ1-2, with D perhaps TRBD1 (6 bases). This CDR3 spans 14 amino acids. Germline V lookup: CDR1 LNHDA, CDR2 SQIVND (reference sequence). V was clipped by 3 bases and J by 7 bases, with 15 bases between them.

The V gene is TRBV7-6, the J gene TRBJ2-1; D perhaps matches TRBD2 (5 bases). From germline, CDR1 is SGHVS and CDR2 FNYEAQ. V was trimmed by 5 bases and J by 15 bases, leaving 17 bases between them. This CDR3 spans 12 amino acids. This chain's CDR3 is CASSRHGGIPFF. The CDR3 bases are TGTGCCAGCAGCCGCCATGGAGGTATACCGTTCTTC.

The gene calls are TRBV7-9 and TRBJ2-3; 7 nucleotides match TRBD1. This CDR3 contains 15 residues. Germline V gene sequence: CDR1 SEHNR, CDR2 FQNEAQ (reference sequence). The V gene end was trimmed by 1 base and the J gene end by 3 bases; junction bases not matched to a gene: 4. The CDR3 DNA sequence: TGTGCCAGCAGCTTAGGGCAGGGGGTAACAGATACGCAGTATTTT. It is translated as CASSLGQGVTDTQYF.

The V and J genes are TRBV28 and TRBJ1-5, with no clear D. With 1 base removed from V and 6 bases from J, the gap between germline ends came to 13 bases. The germline V gene has CDR1 MDHEN and CDR2 SYDVKM. The CDR3 is made up of 15 amino acids. The CDR3 sequence: CASSLSSGIFQPQHF. The CDR3 DNA reads as TGTGCCAGCAGTTTATCGTCGGGGATTTTTCAGCCCCAGCATTTT.